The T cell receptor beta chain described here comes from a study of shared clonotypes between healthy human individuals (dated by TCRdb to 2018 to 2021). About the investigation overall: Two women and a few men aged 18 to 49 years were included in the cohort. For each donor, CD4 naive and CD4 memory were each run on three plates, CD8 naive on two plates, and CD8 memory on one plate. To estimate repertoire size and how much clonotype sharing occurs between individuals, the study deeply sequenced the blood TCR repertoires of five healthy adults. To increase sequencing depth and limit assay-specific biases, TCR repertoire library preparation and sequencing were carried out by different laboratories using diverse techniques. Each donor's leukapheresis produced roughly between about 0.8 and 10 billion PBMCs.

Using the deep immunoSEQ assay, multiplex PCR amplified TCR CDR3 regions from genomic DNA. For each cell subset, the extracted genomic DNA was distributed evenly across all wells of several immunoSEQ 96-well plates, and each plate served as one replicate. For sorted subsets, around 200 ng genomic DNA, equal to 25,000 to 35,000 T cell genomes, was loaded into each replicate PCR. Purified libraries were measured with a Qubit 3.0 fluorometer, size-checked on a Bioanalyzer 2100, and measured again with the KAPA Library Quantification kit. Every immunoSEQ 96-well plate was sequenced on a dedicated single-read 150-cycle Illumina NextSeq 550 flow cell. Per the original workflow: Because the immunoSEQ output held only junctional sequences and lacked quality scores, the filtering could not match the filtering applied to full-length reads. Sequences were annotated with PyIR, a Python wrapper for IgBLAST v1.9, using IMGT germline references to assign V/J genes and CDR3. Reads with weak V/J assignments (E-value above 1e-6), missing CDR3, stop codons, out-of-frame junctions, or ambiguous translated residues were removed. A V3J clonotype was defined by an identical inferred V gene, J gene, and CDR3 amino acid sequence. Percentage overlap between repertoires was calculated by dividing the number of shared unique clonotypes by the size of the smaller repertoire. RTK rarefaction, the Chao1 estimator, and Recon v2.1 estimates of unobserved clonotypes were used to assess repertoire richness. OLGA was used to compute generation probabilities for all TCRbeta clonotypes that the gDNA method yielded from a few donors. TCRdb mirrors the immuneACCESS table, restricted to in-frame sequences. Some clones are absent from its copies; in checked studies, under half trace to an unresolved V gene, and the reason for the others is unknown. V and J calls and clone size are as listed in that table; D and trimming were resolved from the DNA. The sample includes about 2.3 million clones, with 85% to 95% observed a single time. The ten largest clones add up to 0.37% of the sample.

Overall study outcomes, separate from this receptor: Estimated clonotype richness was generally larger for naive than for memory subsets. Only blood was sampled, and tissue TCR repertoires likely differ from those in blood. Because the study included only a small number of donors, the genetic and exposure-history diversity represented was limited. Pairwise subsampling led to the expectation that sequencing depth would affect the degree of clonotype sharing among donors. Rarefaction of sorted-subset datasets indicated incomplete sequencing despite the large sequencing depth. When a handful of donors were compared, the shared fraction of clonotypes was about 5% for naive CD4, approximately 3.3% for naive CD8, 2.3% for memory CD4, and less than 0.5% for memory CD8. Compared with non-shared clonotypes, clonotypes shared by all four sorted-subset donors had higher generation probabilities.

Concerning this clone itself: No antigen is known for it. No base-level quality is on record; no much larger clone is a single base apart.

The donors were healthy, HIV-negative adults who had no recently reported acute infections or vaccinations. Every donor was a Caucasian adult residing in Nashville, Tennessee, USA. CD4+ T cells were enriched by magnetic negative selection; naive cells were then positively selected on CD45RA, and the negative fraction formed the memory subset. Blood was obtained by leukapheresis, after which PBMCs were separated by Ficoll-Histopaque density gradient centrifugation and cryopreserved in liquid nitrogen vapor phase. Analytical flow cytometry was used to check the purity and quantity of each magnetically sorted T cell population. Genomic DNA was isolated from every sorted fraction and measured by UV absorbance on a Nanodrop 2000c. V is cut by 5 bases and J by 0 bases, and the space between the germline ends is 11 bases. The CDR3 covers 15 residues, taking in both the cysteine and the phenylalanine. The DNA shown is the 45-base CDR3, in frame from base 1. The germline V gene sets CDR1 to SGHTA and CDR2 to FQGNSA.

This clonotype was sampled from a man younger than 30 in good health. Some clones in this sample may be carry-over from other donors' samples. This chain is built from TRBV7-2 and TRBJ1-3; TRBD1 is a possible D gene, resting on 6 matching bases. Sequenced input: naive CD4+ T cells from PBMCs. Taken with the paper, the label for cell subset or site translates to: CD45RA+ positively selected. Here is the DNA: TGTGCCAGCAGCCAAAAAGGGGGCTCTGGAAACACCATATATTTT. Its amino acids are CASSQKGGSGNTIYF. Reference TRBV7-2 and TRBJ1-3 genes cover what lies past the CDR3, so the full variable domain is GAGVSQSPSNKVTEKGKDVELRCDPISGHTALYWYRQSLGQGLEFLIYFQGNSAPDKSGLPSDRFSAERTGGSVSTLTIQRTQQEDSAVYLCASSQKGGSGNTIYFGEGSWLTVV.